Below, 30 T cell receptor beta chains from the same sample are listed, as sequenced in a study of shared clonotypes between healthy human individuals. The data were produced by immunoSEQ multiplex PCR, yet TCRdb's version contains in-frame clones alone and is incomplete. Here the sample spans approximately 350,000 clones, 96% being singletons. Sequenced: memory CD8+ T cells sorted from blood. As for subset: CD45RO+ cells pooled with CCR7-negative TemRA cells. The receptor source for this set is a man aged 30 to 39 in good health.

Only one count was recorded for this clone. The chain is built from TRBV6-5 and TRBJ2-7; the match to TRBD2 covers 10 bases. Germline CDR1 and CDR2: MNHEY and SVGAGI. The CDR3 is 16 residues long. The V gene end was trimmed by 0 bases and the J gene end by 1 base; junction bases not matched to a gene: 3. The CDR3 sequence: CASSYSKRGGSYEQYF. In nucleotides, the CDR3 is TGTGCCAGCAGTTACTCAAAGCGGGGGGGGTCCTACGAGCAGTACTTC.

The J gene is TRBJ2-5, the V gene TRBV6-5, with D perhaps TRBD2 (5 bases). Between the trimmed V and J ends, which lost 8 bases and 2 bases, there was a span of 6 bases. This CDR3 is built from 11 residues. Germline CDR1 reads MNHEY; CDR2 reads SVGAGI. CDR3 DNA sequence: TGTGCCAGCCAGCGGCAAGAGACCCAGTACTTC. Amino acids: CASQRQETQYF.

V usage is TRBV28 and J usage is TRBJ1-5, with TRBD1 matching 7 bases. Per the germline V gene, CDR1 is MDHEN and CDR2 is SYDVKM. V was pared by 4 bases and J by 4 bases, with 13 bases of the junction left unmatched. CDR3 length equals 17 residues. The DNA of the CDR3 is TGTGCCAGCAGTTCTCCCCAGACAGGGTGGCAAAATCAGCCCCAGCATTTT. This translates into CASSSPQTGWQNQPQHF.

The chain carries TRBV28 and TRBJ2-7; the D gene could be TRBD1 or TRBD2 (5 bases each). The V gene lost 7 bases and the J gene lost 3 bases, with 22 bases spanning the gap. CDR1 and CDR2 (germline): MDHEN, SYDVKM. This CDR3 is 16 amino acids long. This CDR3 reads CASKPGSAGTIYEQYF. Here the CDR3 DNA reads TGTGCCAGCAAACCGGGGTCCGCAGGGACCATCTACGAGCAGTACTTC.

The chain recombines TRBV27 with TRBJ1-5; the D gene is possibly TRBD1 (5 bases). The CDR3 sequence is 15 residues long. Trimming took off 2 bases at V and 5 bases at J, with 13 bases between the two ends. CDR1 and CDR2 from the germline V gene are MNHEY and SMNVEV (reference sequence). CDR3: CASSLLPGSDQPQHF. CDR3 DNA sequence: TGTGCCAGCAGTTTACTGCCAGGGAGCGATCAGCCCCAGCATTTT.

V and J are TRBV28 and TRBJ2-7; 8 bases line up with TRBD1. Germline CDR1 and CDR2: MDHEN and SYDVKM. The CDR3 runs 15 residues. V gave up 5 bases and J gave up 2 bases; unmatched junction bases: 8. The CDR3 protein is CASSPRLGQAYEQYF. The CDR3 DNA reads as TGTGCCAGCAGTCCCCGATTGGGACAGGCCTACGAGCAGTACTTC.

This chain connects TRBV6-5 to TRBJ2-5; 8 bases agree with TRBD1. The CDR3 has 14 amino acids. V lost 1 base and J lost 10; bases outside the gene matches: 8. CDR1 MNHEY and CDR2 SVGAGI come from the germline V gene. The CDR3 DNA is TGTGCCAGCAGTTACTTAGGACAGGGCAGGGTCCAGTACTTC. This translates into CASSYLGQGRVQYF.

CDR3 amino acids: CASGKTGNQPQHF. The CDR3 DNA follows: TGTGCCAGCGGAAAGACAGGCAATCAGCCCCAGCATTTT. The V gene is TRBV9, the J gene TRBJ1-5; maybe TRBD1 (5 bases). The V end lost 7 bases, the J end lost 2 bases, and 10 bases lay between the germline ends. Germline V gene sequence: CDR1 SGDLS, CDR2 YYNGEE. The CDR3 runs 13 residues.

The chain carries TRBV6-1 and TRBJ1-3; 8 nucleotides line up with TRBD1. CDR1 and CDR2 from the germline V gene are MNHNS and SASEGT. After removal of 5 bases from V and 7 bases from J, the junction contained 7 bases not matched to a gene. The CDR3 length is 14 residues. In nucleotides, the CDR3 is TGTGCCAGCAGTTCCGGACAGGGATTGAACACCATATATTTT. It codes for CASSSGQGLNTIYF.

V and J are TRBV18 and TRBJ1-3; D is unresolved. The CDR3 is 15 residues long. V was cut by 0 bases and J by 2 bases, with 8 bases left in between. CDR1 is KGHSH, CDR2 LQKENI, per germline. CDR3 nucleotide sequence: TGTGCCAGCTCACCACCGGGAAGGGCTGGAAACACCATATATTTT. Protein: CASSPPGRAGNTIYF.

Worth noting for this clone: This sample also contains other DNA sequences that code for the same CDR3. The gene calls are TRBV10-3 and TRBJ2-1, with 7 bases matching TRBD2. The germline V gene encodes CDR1 ENHRY and CDR2 SYGVKD. After removal of 6 bases from V and 7 bases from J, the junction contained 3 bases not matched to a gene. The CDR3 is 12 residues long. The CDR3 DNA follows: TGTGCCATCAGAGGGACTACAAATGAGCAGTTCTTC. Amino acid sequence: CAIRGTTNEQFF.

The genes are TRBV30 and TRBJ2-5; 15 positions agree with TRBD2. This CDR3 is built from 17 residues. Per the germline V gene, CDR1 is GTSNPN and CDR2 is SVGIG (reference sequence). J gave up 5 bases and V 0 bases, and 7 bases lay outside the gene matches. CDR3 sequence reads: CAWSVGLAGGPLETQYF. The CDR3 nucleotides are TGTGCCTGGAGTGTAGGACTAGCGGGAGGGCCTTTGGAGACCCAGTACTTC.

The rearrangement uses TRBV10-1 and TRBJ2-5, with D perhaps TRBD2 (5 bases). The last part of the DNA fits TRBJ2-7 better; the J call may be wrong. The CDR3 is made up of 16 amino acids. CDR1 and CDR2 (germline): WNHNN, SYGVQD (reference sequence). The CDR3 spells CASSESRAHGTYEQYF. The CDR3 DNA sequence: TGCGCCAGCAGTGAGTCGAGGGCGCACGGGACCTACGAGCAGTACTTC.

This chain links TRBV7-9 with TRBJ2-5; 10 bases match TRBD1. V shed 5 bases and J 12 bases; nucleotides not matched to a gene: 15. Germline loops: CDR1 SEHNR, CDR2 FQNEAQ (reference sequence). The CDR3 has 15 residues. CDR3 region: CASSPVRQGARNEYF. In nucleotides, the CDR3 is TGTGCCAGCAGCCCCGTGAGACAGGGGGCGCGAAATGAGTACTTC.

In this sample, this clone turned up once. The V call is TRBV4-2, the J call TRBJ1-3; tentatively, D is TRBD1 (5 bases). The CDR3 extends over 15 amino acids. Trimming stripped 0 bases from V and 4 bases from J, with 10 bases between. Germline CDR1 reads LGHNA; CDR2 reads YNFKEQ. CDR3 sequence reads: CASSQDAGGGNTIYF. The CDR3, as DNA: TGTGCCAGCAGCCAAGATGCCGGGGGGGGAAACACCATATATTTT.

The chain links TRBV7-2 to TRBJ2-1; D call uncertain. Germline loops: CDR1 SGHTA, CDR2 FQGNSA. Trimming shortened V by 3 bases and J by 2 bases, and 8 bases separated the two germline ends. CDR3 length equals 14 residues. DNA of the CDR3: TGTGCCAGCAGCTTGCGGCCGCCCTACAATGAGCAGTTCTTC. Translating gives CASSLRPPYNEQFF.

The chain uses TRBV10-2 and TRBJ2-3; TRBD2 agrees at 9 bases. The CDR3 covers 15 residues. The germline V gene has CDR1 WSHSY and CDR2 SAAADI. Trimming took 2 bases from V and 0 from J; bases not matched to a gene: 0. CDR3 region: CASSETSGSTDTQYF. The CDR3 region has the DNA TGCGCCAGCAGTGAGACTAGCGGGAGCACAGATACGCAGTATTTT.

DNA of the CDR3: TGTGCCAGCAGTGGAGGGACACCCTATAGCAATCAGCCCCAGCATTTT. This encodes CASSGGTPYSNQPQHF. The gene calls are TRBV6-1 and TRBJ1-5; perhaps TRBD1 as D (6 bases). Per germline, CDR1 MNHNS and CDR2 SASEGT. This CDR3 has 16 amino acids. V dropped 4 bases and J dropped 0 bases, with 13 bases sitting between them.

The CDR3 nucleotides are TGTGCCAGCAGCTTAGCGACGGGACTCAATCAGCCCCAGCATTTT. It codes for CASSLATGLNQPQHF. The V and J genes are TRBV7-8 and TRBJ1-5; D might be TRBD1 (5 bases). Trimming removed 0 bases from V and 3 bases from J, with 9 bases in between. In germline, CDR1 is SGHVS, CDR2 FQNEAQ. This CDR3 is 15 amino acids long.

The chain recombines TRBV5-1 with TRBJ2-7; 9 bases map to TRBD1. The CDR3 totals 16 residues. The V segment lost 4 bases and the J segment 1 base; nucleotides outside the gene matches: 9. Germline lookup yields CDR1 SGHRS and CDR2 YFSETQ. CDR3 sequence: CASSLPGQGPSYEQYF. The CDR3 DNA follows: TGCGCCAGCAGCCTCCCCGGACAGGGGCCTTCCTACGAGCAGTACTTC.

The V and J genes are TRBV29-1 and TRBJ1-2; D is unresolved. V lost 0 bases, J lost 5 bases, and 1 base lay in between. Germline V gene lookup returns CDR1 SQVTM and CDR2 ANQGSEA. The CDR3 sequence is 10 residues long. CDR3 nucleotide sequence: TGCAGCGTTGAAGAGTATGGCTACACCTTC. Its translation is CSVEEYGYTF.

The CDR3 region is CASSLSPQGNSYEQYF. CDR3 in DNA: TGTGCCAGCAGTTTATCGCCACAGGGGAACTCCTACGAGCAGTACTTC. The chain recombines TRBV28 with TRBJ2-7; 7 bases align to TRBD1. The ends lost 1 base at V and 0 bases at J; junction bases unmatched: 6. This CDR3 is 16 amino acids long. CDR1 is MDHEN, CDR2 SYDVKM, per germline.

The CDR3 loop is CASSQRVKPQHF. For the CDR3, the DNA is TGCGCCAGCAGTCAAAGGGTTAAGCCCCAGCATTTT. The chain carries TRBV23-1 and TRBJ1-5; D gene unclear. TRBV23-1 is an ORF, and what it does is uncertain. There are 12 residues in the CDR3. Trimming pared 2 bases from V and 8 bases from J, leaving 7 bases between.

V and J are TRBV5-1 and TRBJ2-3; D gene uncertain. Trimming stripped 0 bases from V and 0 bases from J, with 8 bases between. CDR1 SGHRS and CDR2 YFSETQ come from the germline V gene. The CDR3 is made up of 15 amino acids. CDR3 bases: TGCGCCAGCAGCTTGGGGACCACTAGCACAGATACGCAGTATTTT. Its protein is CASSLGTTSTDTQYF.

The chain links TRBV14 to TRBJ2-7, with 9 nucleotides matching TRBD1. V shed 0 bases and J 1 base; nucleotides not matched to a gene: 4. CDR3 length: 16 residues. The germline V gene encodes CDR1 SGHDN and CDR2 FVKESK. CDR3 DNA sequence: TGTGCCAGCAGCCAAGATCCCGGACAGGGGTCCTACGAGCAGTACTTC. Translating it yields CASSQDPGQGSYEQYF.

This rearrangement joins TRBV6-1 to TRBJ1-5; tentative D call: TRBD1 (5 bases). CDR1 is MNHNS and CDR2 is SASEGT in the germline V gene. The V and J ends lost 2 bases and 0 bases respectively, with 17 bases between them. There are 18 residues in the CDR3. CDR3 sequence: CASSEIYRFGYSNQPQHF. CDR3 DNA sequence: TGTGCCAGCAGTGAAATTTACAGGTTTGGATATAGCAATCAGCCCCAGCATTTT.

V and J are TRBV5-1 and TRBJ1-3, with 7 bases fitting TRBD1. The V gene end was trimmed by 3 bases and the J gene end by 4 bases; junction bases not matched to a gene: 4. The germline V gene encodes CDR1 SGHRS and CDR2 YFSETQ. The CDR3 runs 14 residues. The CDR3: CASSSQGGGNTIYF. The CDR3 DNA reads TGCGCCAGCAGCTCCCAGGGGGGCGGAAACACCATATATTTT.

The rearrangement links TRBV27 to TRBJ2-5; D is uncertain. The CDR3 runs 11 residues. V lost 8 bases to trimming and J lost 1 base, with 5 bases between them. The germline gives CDR1 MNHEY, CDR2 SMNVEV (reference sequence). The CDR3 coding sequence is TGTGCCAGCGAGGTCCAAGAGACCCAGTACTTC. Its translation is CASEVQETQYF.

This sequence joins TRBV18 and TRBJ2-1; a weak D match, TRBD2 (6 bases). Trimming took off 1 base at V and 7 bases at J, with 17 bases between the two ends. Germline CDR1 is KGHSH and CDR2 is LQKENI. The CDR3 spans 16 residues. The CDR3, as DNA: TGTGCCAGCTCACCACGTGACGGGCGGGATAATAATGAGCAGTTCTTC. It specifies CASSPRDGRDNNEQFF.

The chain joins TRBV30 to TRBJ2-1, with a weak D call TRBD2 (5 bases). V lost 3 bases and J lost 0, with 9 bases in between. This CDR3 is 14 amino acids long. Per the germline V gene, CDR1 is GTSNPN and CDR2 is SVGIG (reference sequence). CDR3 sequence reads: CAWSRGSSYNEQFF. In DNA, the CDR3 is TGTGCCTGGAGCCGTGGGAGCTCCTACAATGAGCAGTTCTTC.